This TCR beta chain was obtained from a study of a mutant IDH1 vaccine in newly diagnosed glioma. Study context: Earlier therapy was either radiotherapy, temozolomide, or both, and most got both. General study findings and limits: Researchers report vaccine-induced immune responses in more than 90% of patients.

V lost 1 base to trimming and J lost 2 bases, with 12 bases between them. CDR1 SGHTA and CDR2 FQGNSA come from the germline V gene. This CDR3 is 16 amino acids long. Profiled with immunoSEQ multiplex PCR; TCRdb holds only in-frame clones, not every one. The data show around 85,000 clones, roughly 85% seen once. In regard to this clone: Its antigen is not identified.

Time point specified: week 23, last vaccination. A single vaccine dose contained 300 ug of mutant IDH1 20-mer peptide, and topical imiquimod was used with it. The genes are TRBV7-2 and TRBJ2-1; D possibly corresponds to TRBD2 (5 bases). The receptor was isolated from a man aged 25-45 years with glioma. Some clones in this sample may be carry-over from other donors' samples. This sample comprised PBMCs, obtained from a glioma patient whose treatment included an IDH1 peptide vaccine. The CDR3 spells CASSLGGSGAYNEQFF. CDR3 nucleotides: TGTGCCAGCAGCTTAGGCGGCAGCGGAGCCTACAATGAGCAGTTCTTC.